This TCR beta chain was documented in a study of T-cell memory formation after mild COVID-19. There are 12 residues in the CDR3. Germline CDR1 is PRHDT and CDR2 is FYEKMQ (reference sequence). V lost 8 bases to trimming and J lost 4 bases, with 11 bases between them. Via MiXCR, TCRdb re-called the 5' RACE reads, giving one row per CDR3 protein. The sample has 290,000 or so distinct CDR3 sequences, roughly a fifth seen once. This clonotype occurred a few times. Source material: PBMCs or a T cell subset sorted from them (not recorded which). The source of this sequence is a man aged 18 to 29 who had mild COVID-19 (a few samples of this study predate the infection). Cell type and time point are not known. This rearrangement joins TRBV13 to TRBJ2-5; no clear D. The CDR3 loop reads CASSMSTETQYF. The CDR3 nucleotides read TGTGCCAGCTCTATGAGCACAGAGACCCAGTACTTC.